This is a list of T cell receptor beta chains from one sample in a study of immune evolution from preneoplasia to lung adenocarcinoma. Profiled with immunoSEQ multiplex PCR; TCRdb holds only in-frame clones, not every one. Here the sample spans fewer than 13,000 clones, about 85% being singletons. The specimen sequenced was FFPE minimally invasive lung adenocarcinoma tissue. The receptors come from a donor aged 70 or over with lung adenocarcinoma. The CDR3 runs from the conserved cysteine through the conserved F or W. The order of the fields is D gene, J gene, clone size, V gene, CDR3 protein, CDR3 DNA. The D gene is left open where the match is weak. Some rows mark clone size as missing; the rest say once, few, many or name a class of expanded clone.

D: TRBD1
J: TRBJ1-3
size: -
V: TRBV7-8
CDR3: CASSLAAQGAGNTIYF
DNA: TGTGCCAGCAGCTTAGCGGCACAGGGGGCAGGAAACACCATATATTTT

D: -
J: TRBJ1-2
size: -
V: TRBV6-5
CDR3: CASTPNPTAGYTF
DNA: TGTGCCAGCACCCCGAACCCTACCGCTGGCTACACCTTC

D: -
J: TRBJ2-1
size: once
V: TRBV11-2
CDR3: CASSSGQFFRDEQFF
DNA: TGTGCCAGCAGCTCTGGACAGTTTTTCCGCGATGAGCAGTTCTTC

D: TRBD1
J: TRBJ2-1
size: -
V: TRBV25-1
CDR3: CASSLVTSGQGADEQFF
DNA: TGTGCCAGCAGTCTAGTTACCTCGGGACAGGGGGCCGATGAGCAGTTCTTC

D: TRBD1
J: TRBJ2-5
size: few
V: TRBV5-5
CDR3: CASRPWTGGKETQYF
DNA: TGTGCCAGCAGACCCTGGACAGGGGGGAAAGAGACCCAGTACTTC

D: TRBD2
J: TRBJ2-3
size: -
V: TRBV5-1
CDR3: CASSHGTSGRPDTQYF
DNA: TGCGCCAGCAGCCACGGGACTAGCGGGAGGCCCGATACGCAGTATTTT

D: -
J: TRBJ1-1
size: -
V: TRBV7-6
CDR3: CASSSYGRGGMNTEAFF
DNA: TGTGCCAGCAGCTCGTACGGGAGGGGTGGGATGAACACTGAAGCTTTCTTT

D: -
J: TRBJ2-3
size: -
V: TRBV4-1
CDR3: CASSQRDKSGADTQYF
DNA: TGCGCCAGCAGCCAAAGGGATAAGTCCGGTGCAGATACGCAGTATTTT

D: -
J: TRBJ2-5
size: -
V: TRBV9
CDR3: CASSATLAGETQYF
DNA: TGTGCCAGCAGCGCCACCCTAGCCGGGGAGACCCAGTACTTC

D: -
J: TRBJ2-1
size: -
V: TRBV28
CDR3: CASSSLGLSSYNEQFF
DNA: TGTGCCAGCAGTTCCCTCGGTCTAAGCTCCTACAATGAGCAGTTCTTC

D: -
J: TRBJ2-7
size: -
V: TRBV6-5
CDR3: CASSLNINVEQYF
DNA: TGTGCCAGCAGTCTCAACATTAACGTCGAGCAGTACTTC

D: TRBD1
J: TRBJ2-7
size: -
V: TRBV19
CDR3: CASSPGTVGEQYF
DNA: TGTGCCAGTAGTCCGGGGACAGTTGGCGAGCAGTACTTC

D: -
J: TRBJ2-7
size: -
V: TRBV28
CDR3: CASSPRIRVYEQYF
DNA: TGTGCCAGCAGCCCTAGGATCAGGGTCTACGAGCAGTACTTC

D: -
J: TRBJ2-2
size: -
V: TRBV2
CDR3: CASKEENTGELFF
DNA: TGTGCCAGCAAGGAAGAGAACACCGGGGAGCTGTTTTTT

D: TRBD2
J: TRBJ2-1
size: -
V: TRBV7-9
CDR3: CASSPLSGRADEQFF
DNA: TGTGCCAGCAGCCCCCTCAGCGGGAGAGCCGATGAGCAGTTCTTC

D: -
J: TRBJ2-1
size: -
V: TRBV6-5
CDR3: CASRGSGVPEQFF
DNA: TGTGCCAGCAGGGGCTCGGGTGTTCCTGAGCAGTTCTTC

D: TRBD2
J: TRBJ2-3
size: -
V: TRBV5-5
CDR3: CASSPRLAGGHTDTQYF
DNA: TGTGCCAGCAGCCCGAGACTAGCGGGAGGACACACAGATACGCAGTATTTT

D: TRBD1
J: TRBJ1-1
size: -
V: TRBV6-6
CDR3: CASSLTGGGTEAFF
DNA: TGTGCCAGCAGTTTGACAGGGGGCGGGACTGAAGCTTTCTTT

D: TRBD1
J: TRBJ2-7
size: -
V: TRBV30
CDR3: CAWSATGSGEQYF
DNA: TGTGCCTGGAGTGCGACAGGGTCAGGCGAGCAGTACTTC

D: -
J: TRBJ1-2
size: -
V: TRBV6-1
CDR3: CASSRSGDFMSGYTF
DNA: TGTGCCAGCAGTCGAAGTGGGGACTTTATGTCTGGCTACACCTTC

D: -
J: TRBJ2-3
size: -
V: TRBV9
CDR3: CASSLQGRRGDTQYF
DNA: TGTGCCAGCAGCCTCCAGGGACGTAGAGGAGATACGCAGTATTTT

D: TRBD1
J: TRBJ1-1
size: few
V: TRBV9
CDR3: CASSVARDRPSSEAFF
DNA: TGTGCCAGCAGCGTAGCCAGGGACAGACCATCTTCTGAAGCTTTCTTT

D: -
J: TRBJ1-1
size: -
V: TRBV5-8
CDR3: CASSFGLYEKEAFF
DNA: TGTGCCAGCAGCTTCGGACTGTACGAAAAAGAAGCTTTCTTT

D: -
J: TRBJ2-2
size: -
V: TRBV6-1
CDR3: CASSATAGQRGSRAGELFF
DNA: TGTGCCAGCAGTGCCACCGCGGGACAGAGAGGTTCCCGCGCCGGGGAGCTGTTTTTT

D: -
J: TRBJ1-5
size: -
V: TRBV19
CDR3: CASTLYIRGWPQHF
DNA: TGTGCCAGTACCTTATACATCCGGGGGTGGCCCCAGCATTTT

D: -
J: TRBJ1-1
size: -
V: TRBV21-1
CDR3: CASSKLRVRHPLGTEAFF
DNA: TGTGCCAGCAGCAAATTAAGGGTCCGGCACCCCCTAGGCACTGAAGCTTTCTTT

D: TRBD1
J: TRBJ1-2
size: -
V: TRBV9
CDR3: CASSVGPTGGSNYGYTF
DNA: TGTGCCAGCAGCGTAGGACCTACAGGGGGCTCTAACTATGGCTACACCTTC

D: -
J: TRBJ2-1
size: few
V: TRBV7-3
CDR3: CASSLRSGAGLTGPHNEQFF
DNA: TGTGCCAGCAGCTTACGTTCGGGTGCAGGTCTAACAGGGCCCCACAATGAGCAGTTCTTC

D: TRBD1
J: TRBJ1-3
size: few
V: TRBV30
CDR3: CAWNMRGLSGNTIYF
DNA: TGTGCCTGGAATATGAGGGGGCTATCTGGAAACACCATATATTTT

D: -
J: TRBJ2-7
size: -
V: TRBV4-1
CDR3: CASSQDRVVGYEQYF
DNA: TGCGCCAGCAGCCAAGATCGGGTGGTGGGGTACGAGCAGTACTTC

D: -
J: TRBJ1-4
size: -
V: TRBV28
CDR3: CASSGKVATNEKLFF
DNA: TGTGCCAGCAGTGGCAAGGTTGCAACTAATGAAAAACTGTTTTTT

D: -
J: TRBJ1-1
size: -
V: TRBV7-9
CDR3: CASSQTMNTEAFF
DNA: TGTGCCAGCAGCCAAACCATGAACACTGAAGCTTTCTTT

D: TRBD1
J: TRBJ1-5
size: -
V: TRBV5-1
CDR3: CASSLIPLGTGEDQPQHF
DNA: TGCGCCAGCAGCTTAATTCCTTTGGGGACAGGGGAAGATCAGCCCCAGCATTTT

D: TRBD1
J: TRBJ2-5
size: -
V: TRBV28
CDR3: CASSLNGQGETQYF
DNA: TGTGCCAGCAGTTTAAATGGACAGGGCGAGACCCAGTACTTC